One and the same sample provided the 6 T cell receptor beta chains below, sequenced in a study of blood T cell repertoires in COVID-19. Using immunoSEQ multiplex PCR, the repertoire was profiled, and TCRdb retains in-frame clones only, with some absent. The data contain more than 85,000 clones, around nine tenths of them singletons. What was sequenced was peripheral blood. Source of these receptors: a human donor with COVID-19, enrolled during active disease. The donor label of this sample is uncertain.

The CDR3 is CASSPPGRGTDTQYF. CDR3 nucleotide sequence: TGTGCCAGCTCCCCCCCGGGCAGGGGGACAGATACGCAGTATTTT. This sequence joins TRBV18 and TRBJ2-3; 7 bases map to TRBD1. CDR3 length: 15 amino acids. V lost 6 bases and J lost 3; bases outside the gene matches: 9. From germline, CDR1 is KGHSH and CDR2 LQKENI.

The V and J genes are TRBV5-5 and TRBJ2-5; D uncertain. V gave up 2 bases and J gave up 5 bases, with 16 bases separating them. This CDR3 contains 15 residues. Germline V gene data show CDR1 as SGHKS and CDR2 as YYEKEE (reference sequence). This CDR3 reads CASSFVGPPRETQYF. The CDR3, as DNA: TGTGCCAGCAGCTTTGTAGGTCCCCCCAGGGAGACCCAGTACTTC. The full variable domain, rest sourced from reference TRBV5-5 and TRBJ2-5, is DAGVTQSPTHLIKTRGQQVTLRCSPISGHKSVSWYQQVLGQGPQFIFQYYEKEERGRGNFPDRFSARQFPNYSSELNVNALLLGDSALYLCASSFVGPPRETQYFGPGTRLLVL.

V gene TRBV18 combines with J gene TRBJ2-4; TRBD1 is a possible D gene (6 bases). Looked up from germline, CDR1 is KGHSH and CDR2 is LQKENI. Trimming cost V 2 bases and J 6 bases, with 20 bases left between them. The CDR3 consists of 17 residues. As DNA, the CDR3 is TGTGCCAGCTCACCAGCCCCCGGAGGCAGGGGTTCAAACATTCAGTACTTC. Its protein product is CASSPAPGGRGSNIQYF.

The V gene is TRBV9, the J gene TRBJ1-6; 8 bases match TRBD1. The V and J ends lost 0 bases and 10 bases, in that order; junction bases with no gene match: 6. This CDR3 is built from 15 residues. Looked up from germline, CDR1 is SGDLS and CDR2 is YYNGEE. The CDR3 DNA follows: TGTGCCAGCAGCGTAGACTCAGGGGGCGAGTCACCCCTCCACTTT. Translated: CASSVDSGGESPLHF.

V and J are TRBV25-1 and TRBJ2-3, with 7 positions matching TRBD1. CDR3 length: 15 amino acids. V lost 6 bases and J lost 0; bases outside the gene matches: 6. Germline CDR1 MGHDK, CDR2 SYGVNS. The CDR3 loop is CASSHRDSSTDTQYF. Written as DNA, the CDR3 is TGTGCCAGCAGCCACCGGGACAGTAGCACAGATACGCAGTATTTT.

On this clone: At one end, the junction sequence differs from germline, possibly due to a read error. The chain employs TRBV9 and TRBJ2-1; 9 bases are shared with TRBD2. This CDR3 has 16 amino acids. Germline V gene sequence: CDR1 SGDLS, CDR2 YYNGEE. The DNA of the CDR3 is TGTGCCAGCAGCGTCGGCGGCGGGGGGGACTACAGTGAGCAGTTCTTC. Encoded protein: CASSVGGGGDYSEQFF.